The sequence of this T cell receptor beta chain was determined in a study of blood T cell repertoires in COVID-19. Using immunoSEQ multiplex PCR, the repertoire was profiled, and TCRdb retains in-frame clones only, with some absent. The data hold more than 150,000 clones, with roughly 92% observed a single time. The germline gives CDR1 LNHDA, CDR2 SQIVND (reference sequence). The V segment lost 7 bases and the J segment 10 bases; nucleotides outside the gene matches: 8. This CDR3 spans 14 amino acids. Only a few counts were recorded for this clone. The TCR comes from a man aged 25-45 years with COVID-19, enrolled during active disease. This rearrangement joins TRBV19 to TRBJ1-6; 9 bases agree with TRBD1. The sequenced sample consisted of peripheral blood. The DNA of the CDR3 is TGTGCCAGTACGGAAGGGACAGGGTTCTCACCCCTCCACTTT. This translates into CASTEGTGFSPLHF. Drawing the rest from reference TRBV19 and TRBJ1-6, the complete variable domain is DGGITQSPKYLFRKEGQNVTLSCEQNLNHDAMYWYRQDPGQGLRLIYYSQIVNDFQKGDIAEGYSVSREKKESFPLTVTSAQKNPTAFYLCASTEGTGFSPLHFGNGTRLTVT.